This T cell receptor beta chain is from a study of Graves' ophthalmopathy and Graves' hyperthyroidism. Using RNA transcripts, the TCR beta CDR3 regions were amplified. Second-round multiplex PCR came after a first-round RT-PCR that employed HTBI primers. TCRdb independently ran MiXCR on the multiplex PCR reads; one entry per CDR3 protein. The table has 1 million to 1.3 million distinct CDR3 sequences, roughly two fifths seen once; the top ten hold approximately 10%. The sample holds many counts of this clonotype. Its matching antigen is unknown. Ages of hyperthyroidism patients ran from 18 to 65, and their diagnoses were new, under 2 months' duration. Orbital computed tomography and thyroid ultrasound, along with TRAb, serum thyroxine and clinical symptoms, underpinned diagnosis. Germline CDR1 DFQATT, CDR2 SNEGSKA (reference sequence). J lost 3 bases, V lost 6 bases, and 10 bases had no gene match. This CDR3 has 15 amino acids.

General observations from the study: Predictions made by the model for ophthalmopathy progression reached 70.59% sensitivity and around 73% specificity.

The sample consisted of peripheral blood or thyroid tissue (not recorded which). The TCR comes from an adult man with Graves' hyperthyroidism. The chain uses TRBV20-1 and TRBJ2-7; 11 bases are a match to TRBD1. In DNA, the CDR3 is TGCAGTGCCCCACCCTCCGGGACAGGGGGCTACGAGCAGTACTTC. Amino acid sequence: CSAPPSGTGGYEQYF.